This TCR beta chain was sequenced in a study of T cell responses to AZD1222 COVID-19 vaccine. To note about this clone: Its specificity is not known.

This CDR3 is 14 amino acids long. Germline V gives CDR1 GTSNPN, CDR2 SVGIG (reference sequence). V was trimmed by 5 bases and J by 1 base, leaving 14 bases between them. General observations from the study: Repertoire samples came only from after the peak T cell response. Only five to seven AZD1222 recipients were seropositive at baseline.

The protocol was immunoSEQ multiplex PCR, while the TCRdb copy is restricted to in-frame clones and leaves out a portion. The sample contains 95,000 to 150,000 clones, about 87% of which appear only once. The source material was peripheral blood, sampled on day 0 of AZD1222 vaccination. This chain uses TRBV30 with TRBJ1-1; a possible D gene is TRBD1 (5 bases). The TCR originated in an adult in good health. The CDR3 DNA follows: TGTGCCTGGGACTGGGGCCAGACGAACACTGAAGCTTTCTTT. Its translation: CAWDWGQTNTEAFF.